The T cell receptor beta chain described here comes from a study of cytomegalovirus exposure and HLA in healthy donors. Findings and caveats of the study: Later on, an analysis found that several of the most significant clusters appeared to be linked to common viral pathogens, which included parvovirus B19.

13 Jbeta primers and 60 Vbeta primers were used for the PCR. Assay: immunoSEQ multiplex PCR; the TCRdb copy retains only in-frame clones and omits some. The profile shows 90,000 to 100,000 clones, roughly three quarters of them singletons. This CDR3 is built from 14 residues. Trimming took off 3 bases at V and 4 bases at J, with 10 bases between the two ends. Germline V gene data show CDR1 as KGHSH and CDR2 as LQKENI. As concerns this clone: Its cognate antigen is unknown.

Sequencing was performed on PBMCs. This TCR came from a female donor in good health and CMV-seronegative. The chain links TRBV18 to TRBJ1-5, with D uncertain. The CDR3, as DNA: TGTGCCAGCTCACCGAACACAGATAATCAGCCCCAGCATTTT. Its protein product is CASSPNTDNQPQHF. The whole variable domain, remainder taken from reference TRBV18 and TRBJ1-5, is NAGVMQNPRHLVRRRGQEARLRCSPMKGHSHVYWYRQLPEEGLKFMVYLQKENIIDESGMPKERFSAEFPKEGPSILRIQQVVRGDSAAYFCASSPNTDNQPQHFGDGTRLSIL.